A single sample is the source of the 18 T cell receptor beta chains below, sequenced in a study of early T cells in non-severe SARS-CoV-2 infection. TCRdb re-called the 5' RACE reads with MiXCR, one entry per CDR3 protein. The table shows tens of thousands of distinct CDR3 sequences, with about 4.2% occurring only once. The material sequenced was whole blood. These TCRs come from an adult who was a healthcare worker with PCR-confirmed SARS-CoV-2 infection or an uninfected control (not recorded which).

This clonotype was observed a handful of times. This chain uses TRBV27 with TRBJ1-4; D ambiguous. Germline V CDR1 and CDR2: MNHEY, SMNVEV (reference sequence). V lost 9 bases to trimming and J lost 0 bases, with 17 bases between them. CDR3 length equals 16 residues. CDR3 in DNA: TGTGCCAGTCCTCTGCCCGTCCGAGCAACTAATGAAAAACTGTTTTTT. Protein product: CASPLPVRATNEKLFF.

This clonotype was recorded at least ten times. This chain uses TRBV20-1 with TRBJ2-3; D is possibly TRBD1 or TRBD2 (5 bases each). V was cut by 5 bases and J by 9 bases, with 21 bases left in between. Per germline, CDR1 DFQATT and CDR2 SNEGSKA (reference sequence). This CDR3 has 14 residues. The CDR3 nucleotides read TGCAGTGCTCGTGAGGGGCCAACCAAGGGGACGCAGTATTTT. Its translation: CSAREGPTKGTQYF.

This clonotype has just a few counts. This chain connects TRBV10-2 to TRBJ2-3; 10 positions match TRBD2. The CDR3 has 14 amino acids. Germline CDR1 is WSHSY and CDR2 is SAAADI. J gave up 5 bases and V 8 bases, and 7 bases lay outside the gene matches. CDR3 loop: CASEALAGVDTQYF. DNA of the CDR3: TGCGCCAGCGAGGCGCTAGCGGGGGTAGATACGCAGTATTTT.

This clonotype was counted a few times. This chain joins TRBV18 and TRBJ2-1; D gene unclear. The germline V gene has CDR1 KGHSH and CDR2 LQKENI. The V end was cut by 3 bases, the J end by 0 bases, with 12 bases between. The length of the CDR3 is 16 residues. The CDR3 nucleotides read TGTGCCAGCTCACCTCGAGCGAGGAGCTCCTACAATGAGCAGTTCTTC. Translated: CASSPRARSSYNEQFF.

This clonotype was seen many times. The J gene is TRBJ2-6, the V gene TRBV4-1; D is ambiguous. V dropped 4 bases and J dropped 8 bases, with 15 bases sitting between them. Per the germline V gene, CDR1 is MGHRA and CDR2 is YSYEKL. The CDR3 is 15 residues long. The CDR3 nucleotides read TGCGCCAGCAGCCCAACGGGCCTCGGCCCCAACGTCCTGACTTTC. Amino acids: CASSPTGLGPNVLTF.

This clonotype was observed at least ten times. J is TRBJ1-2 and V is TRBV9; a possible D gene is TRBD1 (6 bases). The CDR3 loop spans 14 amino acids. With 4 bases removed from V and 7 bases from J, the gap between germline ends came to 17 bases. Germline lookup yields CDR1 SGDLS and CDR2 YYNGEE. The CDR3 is CASSPQQGLGGYTF. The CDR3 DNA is TGTGCCAGCAGCCCCCAACAGGGTTTGGGTGGCTACACCTTC.

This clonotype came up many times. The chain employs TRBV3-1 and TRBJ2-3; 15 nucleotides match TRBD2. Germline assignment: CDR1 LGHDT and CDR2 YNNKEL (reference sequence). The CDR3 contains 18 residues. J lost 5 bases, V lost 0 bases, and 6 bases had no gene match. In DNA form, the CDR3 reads TGTGCCAGCAGCCAAGAATGGACTAGCGGGGGGGCACAAGATACGCAGTATTTT. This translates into CASSQEWTSGGAQDTQYF.

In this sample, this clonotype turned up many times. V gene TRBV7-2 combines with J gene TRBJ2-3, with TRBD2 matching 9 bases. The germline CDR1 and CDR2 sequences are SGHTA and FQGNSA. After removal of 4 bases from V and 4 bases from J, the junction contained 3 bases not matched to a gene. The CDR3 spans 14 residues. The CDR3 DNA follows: TGTGCCAGCAGCTCAGGACTAGCGTCAGATACGCAGTATTTT. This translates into CASSSGLASDTQYF.

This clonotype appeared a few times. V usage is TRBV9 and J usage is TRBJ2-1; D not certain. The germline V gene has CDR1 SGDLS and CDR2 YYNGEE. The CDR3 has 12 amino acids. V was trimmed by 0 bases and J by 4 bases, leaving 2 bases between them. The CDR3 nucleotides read TGTGCCAGCAGCGTAGGGTACAATGAGCAGTTCTTC. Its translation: CASSVGYNEQFF. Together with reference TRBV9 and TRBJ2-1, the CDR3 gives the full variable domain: DSGVTQTPKHLITATGQRVTLRCSPRSGDLSVYWYQQSLDQGLQFLIQYYNGEERAKGNILERFSAQQFPDLHSELNLSSLELGDSALYFCASSVGYNEQFFGPGTRLTVL.

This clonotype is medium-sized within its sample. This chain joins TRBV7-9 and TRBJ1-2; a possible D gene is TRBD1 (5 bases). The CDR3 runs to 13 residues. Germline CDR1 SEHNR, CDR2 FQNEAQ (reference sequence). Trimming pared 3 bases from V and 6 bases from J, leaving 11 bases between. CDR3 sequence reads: CASSFSSGHGYTF. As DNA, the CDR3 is TGTGCCAGCAGCTTTTCTTCGGGGCATGGCTACACCTTC.

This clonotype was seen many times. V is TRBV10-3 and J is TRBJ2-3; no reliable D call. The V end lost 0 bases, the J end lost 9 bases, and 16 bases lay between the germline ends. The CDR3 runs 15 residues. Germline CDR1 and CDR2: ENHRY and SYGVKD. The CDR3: CAISESGQTYQTQYF. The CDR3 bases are TGTGCCATCAGTGAGTCGGGTCAGACCTACCAGACGCAGTATTTT.

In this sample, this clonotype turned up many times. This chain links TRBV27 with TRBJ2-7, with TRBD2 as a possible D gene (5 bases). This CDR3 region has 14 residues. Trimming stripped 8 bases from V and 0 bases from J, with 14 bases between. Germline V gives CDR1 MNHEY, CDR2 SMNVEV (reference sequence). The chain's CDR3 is CASSSGDFSYEQYF. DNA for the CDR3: TGTGCCAGCTCGAGCGGTGACTTCTCCTACGAGCAGTACTTC.

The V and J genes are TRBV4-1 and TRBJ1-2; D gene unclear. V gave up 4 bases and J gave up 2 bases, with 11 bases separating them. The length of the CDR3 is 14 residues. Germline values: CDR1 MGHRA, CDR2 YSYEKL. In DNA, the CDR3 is TGCGCCAGCAGCCCATCACAGTTGAACTATGGCTACACCTTC. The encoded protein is CASSPSQLNYGYTF.

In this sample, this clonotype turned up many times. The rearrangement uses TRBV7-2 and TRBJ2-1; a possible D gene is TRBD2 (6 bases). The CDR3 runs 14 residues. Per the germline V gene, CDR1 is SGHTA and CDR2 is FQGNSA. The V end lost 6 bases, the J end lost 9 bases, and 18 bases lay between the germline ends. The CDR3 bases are TGTGCCAGCAGTTCTTTTCGGGGTAGCGGTGAGCAGTTCTTC. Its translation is CASSSFRGSGEQFF.

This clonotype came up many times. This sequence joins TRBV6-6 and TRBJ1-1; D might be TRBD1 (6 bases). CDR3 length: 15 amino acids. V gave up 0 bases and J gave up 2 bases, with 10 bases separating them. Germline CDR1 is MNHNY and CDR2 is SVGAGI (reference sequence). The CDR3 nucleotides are TGTGCCAGCAGTTACTCGCACAGGGTCAACACTGAAGCTTTCTTT. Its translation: CASSYSHRVNTEAFF.

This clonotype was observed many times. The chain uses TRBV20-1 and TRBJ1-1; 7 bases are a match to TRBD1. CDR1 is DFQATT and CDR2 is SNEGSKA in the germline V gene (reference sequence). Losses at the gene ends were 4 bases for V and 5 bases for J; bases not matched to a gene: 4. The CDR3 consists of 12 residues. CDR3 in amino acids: CSATRGLTEAFF. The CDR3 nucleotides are TGCAGTGCTACAAGGGGGCTAACTGAAGCTTTCTTT.

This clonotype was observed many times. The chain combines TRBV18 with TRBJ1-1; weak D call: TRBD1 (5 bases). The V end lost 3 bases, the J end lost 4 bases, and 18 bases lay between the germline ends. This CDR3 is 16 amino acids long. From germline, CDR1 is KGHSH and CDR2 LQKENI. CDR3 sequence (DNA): TGTGCCAGCTCACCTACTTCGGGACTCGAGTTCACTGAAGCTTTCTTT. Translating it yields CASSPTSGLEFTEAFF.

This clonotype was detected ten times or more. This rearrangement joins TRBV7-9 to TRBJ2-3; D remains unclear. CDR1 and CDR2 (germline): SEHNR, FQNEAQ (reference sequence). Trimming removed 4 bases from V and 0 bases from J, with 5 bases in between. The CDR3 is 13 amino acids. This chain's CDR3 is CASSSDSTDTQYF. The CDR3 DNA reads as TGTGCCAGCAGCTCCGATAGCACAGATACGCAGTATTTT.